This TCR beta chain was identified during a study of blood T cell repertoires in COVID-19. Study summary: The United States, Italy and Spain provided the acute and convalescent COVID-19 samples. From T cells, B-cell-depleted T cells, or PBMCs came the material, which was cDNA or gDNA.

Authors' processing steps: By means of reference gene primer amplification, nucleated cell counts were estimated. Generated by immunoSEQ multiplex PCR, the TCRdb table keeps only in-frame clones and is missing some. Clone size and V and J calls were adopted from that table, with D and trimming inferred from the DNA. The sample records fewer than 180,000 clones, approximately 90% being singletons. The junction had 9 bases not matched to a gene; V was cut back by 0 bases and J by 4 bases. This CDR3 is built from 16 residues. Looked up from germline, CDR1 is SGDLS and CDR2 is YYNGEE. The clonotype originates from a woman in her fifties or sixties with active or convalescent COVID-19. Material for sequencing was peripheral blood. The rearrangement links TRBV9 to TRBJ1-2; 7 bases are a match to TRBD1. CDR3: CASSVVPGGSGYGYTF. CDR3 in DNA: TGTGCCAGCAGCGTAGTTCCAGGGGGGAGCGGCTATGGCTACACCTTC.